What follows describes a single T cell receptor beta chain. Its antigen is unidentified. CDR1 is MDHEN, CDR2 SYDVKM, per germline. The CDR3 is 14 amino acids. Trimming pared 3 bases from V and 2 bases from J, leaving 11 bases between. The data were obtained in a study of shared clonotypes between healthy human individuals. For the study at large: There were three CD4 naive, three CD4 memory, two CD8 naive and one CD8 memory plates per donor.

The deep-level immunoSEQ assay was used. TCRdb keeps only in-frame clones here, not all; method: immunoSEQ multiplex PCR. Of 2 million to 2.5 million clones in the sample, roughly 91% were seen once. Regarding the study as a whole: It was observed that roughly 5.5% of naive CD4 clonotypes were shared across a handful of donors.

It was CD45RO-negative cells, positively selected for CCR7, that made up naive CD8 cells, with terminally differentiated effector memory CD45RA+ cells excluded. Donors had no recently reported acute infections or vaccinations and were HIV-negative. The sequence derives from a man aged 18 to 30 in good health. Some clones in this sample may be carry-over from other donors' samples. V is TRBV28 and J is TRBJ2-7; possible D gene TRBD2, 5 bases. The sequenced sample was naive CD8+ T cells from PBMCs. The CDR3 DNA reads TGTGCCAGCAGTTTTCTTGGACTTGCCTACGAGCAGTACTTC. It is translated as CASSFLGLAYEQYF. Drawing the rest from reference TRBV28 and TRBJ2-7, the complete variable domain is DVKVTQSSRYLVKRTGEKVFLECVQDMDHENMFWYRQDPGLGLRLIYFSYDVKMKEKGDIPEGYSVSREKKERFSLILESASTNQTSMYLCASSFLGLAYEQYFGPGTRLTVT.